This T cell receptor beta chain was captured in a study of cytomegalovirus exposure and HLA in healthy donors. Unmatched junction bases numbered 4, after V lost 5 bases and J lost 5 bases. The CDR3 spans 13 residues. Germline V lookup: CDR1 SGHKS, CDR2 YYEKEE (reference sequence). Study results and limitations: An apparent linkage of common viral pathogens to several of the most significant clusters emerged in a later analysis.

PCR employed 60 Vbeta and 13 Jbeta primers. The method was immunoSEQ multiplex PCR; TCRdb's version includes in-frame clones alone and lacks a portion of them. The top ten hold roughly 6.7% of the sample, which has around 150,000 clones, roughly 78% seen once. On this clone: Its antigen is unknown.

The receptor's source is a man between 50 and 59 years old in good health and CMV-seropositive. Sequencing was performed on PBMCs. The V gene is TRBV5-5, the J gene TRBJ2-7; TRBD1 aligns across 10 bases. CDR3 nucleotide sequence: TGTGCCAGCAGAAGGACAGGGGGGAACGAGCAGTACTTC. Protein sequence: CASRRTGGNEQYF.